Listed here are 23 T cell receptor beta chains from one sample, sequenced in a study of cytomegalovirus exposure and HLA in healthy donors. The PCR contained 60 Vbeta and 13 Jbeta primers. Here immunoSEQ multiplex PCR was the method, and the copy in TCRdb shows in-frame clones only, minus some. The sample contains roughly 150,000 clones, less than 10% of which appear only once. The specimen sequenced was PBMCs. The receptors originated from a male donor in good health and CMV-seronegative.

The table lists this clone with a few counts. V gene TRBV28 combines with J gene TRBJ1-1; weak D call: TRBD1 (6 bases). Per the germline V gene, CDR1 is MDHEN and CDR2 is SYDVKM. This CDR3 is 15 amino acids long. Trimming cost V 6 bases and J 1 base, with 15 bases left between them. The CDR3: CASSRTDRPNTEAFF. The CDR3 region has the DNA TGTGCCAGCAGCCGAACGGACAGACCGAACACTGAAGCTTTCTTT. The full variable domain, its missing parts supplied by reference TRBV28 and TRBJ1-1, is DVKVTQSSRYLVKRTGEKVFLECVQDMDHENMFWYRQDPGLGLRLIYFSYDVKMKEKGDIPEGYSVSREKKERFSLILESASTNQTSMYLCASSRTDRPNTEAFFGQGTRLTVV.

The CDR3 region is CASGLAGEETQYF. For the CDR3, the DNA is TGTGCCAGCGGATTAGCGGGGGAGGAGACCCAGTACTTC. This sequence joins TRBV6-1 and TRBJ2-5, with 9 positions matching TRBD2. Germline values: CDR1 MNHNS, CDR2 SASEGT. The V gene end was trimmed by 8 bases and the J gene end by 5 bases; junction bases not matched to a gene: 6. The CDR3 is made up of 13 amino acids.

This clone was recorded a few times. The chain links TRBV28 to TRBJ1-4; 8 bases align to TRBD1. Germline CDR1 MDHEN, CDR2 SYDVKM. With V trimmed by 5 bases and J by 7 bases, 6 bases remained unmatched. This CDR3 spans 14 amino acids. In nucleotides, the CDR3 is TGTGCCAGCAGTCGGGACAGGTTTTCTGAAAAACTGTTTTTT. Translated: CASSRDRFSEKLFF.

This clone appeared a few times. The chain uses TRBV6-5 and TRBJ2-7; 8 positions match TRBD1. Germline V lookup: CDR1 MNHEY, CDR2 SVGAGI. The CDR3 is made up of 16 amino acids. J was trimmed by 0 bases and V by 0 bases; bases with no gene match: 4. CDR3 sequence (DNA): TGTGCCAGCAGTTACTCTAGCAGGGGGCCCTCCTACGAGCAGTACTTC. Protein: CASSYSSRGPSYEQYF.

The chain has TRBV10-3 and TRBJ1-1; a weak D match, TRBD1 (6 bases). V lost 2 bases, J lost 6 bases, and 13 bases lay in between. The CDR3 consists of 14 residues. In germline, CDR1 is ENHRY, CDR2 SYGVKD. The CDR3 sequence is CAISEAGGRSEAFF. The CDR3 nucleotides read TGTGCCATCAGTGAGGCGGGGGGCCGGTCTGAAGCTTTCTTT.

This chain links TRBV28 with TRBJ1-2; TRBD1 might be the D (6 bases). Germline V gene data show CDR1 as MDHEN and CDR2 as SYDVKM. The V gene lost 3 bases and the J gene lost 4 bases, with 21 bases spanning the gap. The CDR3 extends over 17 amino acids. This CDR3 reads CASSLALHRVGAYGYTF. The DNA of the CDR3 is TGTGCCAGCAGTTTGGCCCTCCACAGGGTTGGTGCCTATGGCTACACCTTC.

The rearrangement joins TRBV10-2 to TRBJ2-2, with 12 positions matching TRBD1. From germline, CDR1 is WSHSY and CDR2 SAAADI. V dropped 9 bases and J dropped 3; count of bases not matched to a gene: 2. The CDR3 sequence is 14 residues long. CDR3: CASGTGGDTGELFF. The CDR3 DNA sequence: TGCGCCAGTGGGACAGGGGGCGACACCGGGGAGCTGTTTTTT.

This sequence joins TRBV27 and TRBJ1-2, with D possibly matching TRBD1 (5 bases). This CDR3 contains 13 residues. Looked up from germline, CDR1 is MNHEY and CDR2 is SMNVEV (reference sequence). V was pared by 6 bases and J by 7 bases, with 15 bases between. CDR3 DNA sequence: TGTGCCAGCAGCCCCCGCAGGGTGTCTGGCTACACCTTC. This gives the protein CASSPRRVSGYTF.

This clone was detected only a few times. The V and J genes are TRBV6-5 and TRBJ2-5, with 8 bases aligning to TRBD1. Germline CDR1 reads MNHEY; CDR2 reads SVGAGI. V shed 4 bases, J shed 0 bases, and the junction held 7 bases outside the gene matches. The CDR3 extends over 16 amino acids. Here the CDR3 DNA reads TGTGCCAGCAGTTCCCGGACAGGGAGGTACCAAGAGACCCAGTACTTC. It is translated as CASSSRTGRYQETQYF.

The chain carries TRBV6-6 and TRBJ2-3; D is ambiguous. Germline V gene sequence: CDR1 MNHNY, CDR2 SVGAGI (reference sequence). This CDR3 comprises 14 residues. Trimming took off 4 bases at V and 0 bases at J, with 8 bases between the two ends. In nucleotides, the CDR3 is TGTGCCAGCAGTTCCAGGCTTAGCACAGATACGCAGTATTTT. It encodes CASSSRLSTDTQYF.

This clone was observed a few times. The CDR3 spells CASSRTRTASNTGELFF. DNA for the CDR3: TGTGCCAGCAGCCGCACCAGGACAGCCTCGAACACCGGGGAGCTGTTTTTT. This chain joins TRBV7-9 and TRBJ2-2, with TRBD1 as a possible D gene (6 bases). Germline CDR1 is SEHNR and CDR2 is FQNEAQ (reference sequence). This CDR3 comprises 17 residues. The V gene lost 5 bases and the J gene lost 0 bases, with 16 bases spanning the gap.

The chain uses TRBV5-4 and TRBJ1-2; 9 bases map to TRBD1. The CDR3 consists of 13 residues. V was clipped by 5 bases and J by 6 bases; unmatched bases: 5. Germline CDR1 reads SGHNT; CDR2 reads YYREEE (reference sequence). The CDR3 reads CASSPTGGDGYTF. CDR3 bases: TGTGCCAGCAGTCCCACAGGGGGCGATGGCTACACCTTC.

The rearrangement links TRBV7-9 to TRBJ2-3; D remains unclear. The CDR3 covers 14 residues. Germline CDR1 is SEHNR and CDR2 is FQNEAQ (reference sequence). The germline V and J ends were trimmed by 3 bases and 6 bases, with 13 bases remaining between them. Here the CDR3 reads CASSLDWAADTQYF. Written as DNA, the CDR3 is TGTGCCAGCAGCTTGGATTGGGCCGCGGATACGCAGTATTTT.

In DNA form, the CDR3 reads TGTGCCAGCAGCGTAGCCCCACAGGGGGTCGGCGAGACCCAGTACTTC. This translates into CASSVAPQGVGETQYF. The V call is TRBV11-2, the J call TRBJ2-5; 8 positions agree with TRBD1. Trimming cost V 5 bases and J 5 bases; bases outside gene matches: 13. Germline-derived CDR1 and CDR2 are SGHAT and FQNNGV. CDR3 length: 16 residues.

This clone was picked up a small number of times. The chain carries TRBV7-2 and TRBJ2-3; 8 positions agree with TRBD2. This CDR3 contains 15 residues. The germline CDR1 and CDR2 sequences are SGHTA and FQGNSA. J was trimmed by 5 bases and V by 0 bases; bases with no gene match: 4. The CDR3 protein is CASSLAGGARDTQYF. The CDR3 region has the DNA TGTGCCAGCAGCTTAGCCGGGGGGGCCAGAGATACGCAGTATTTT.

The J gene is TRBJ1-5, the V gene TRBV10-3; TRBD1 matches 7 bases. V lost 2 bases and J lost 8; bases outside the gene matches: 3. This CDR3 contains 13 residues. Germline V gene sequence: CDR1 ENHRY, CDR2 SYGVKD. CDR3 coding DNA: TGTGCCATCAGTGAGATAGGGGGCGAGCCCCAGCATTTT. Translated, it gives CAISEIGGEPQHF.

This clone came up a few times. The DNA of the CDR3 is TGTGCCAGCAGCCCCGGGGAGGAATATCAGCCCCAGCATTTT. It encodes CASSPGEEYQPQHF. V is TRBV9 and J is TRBJ1-5; D remains unclear. The length of the CDR3 is 14 residues. Trimming removed 4 bases at V and 5 bases at J, with 13 bases between. Germline assignment: CDR1 SGDLS and CDR2 YYNGEE.

The chain joins TRBV19 to TRBJ2-7; 8 bases map to TRBD1. CDR3 length equals 14 residues. Germline CDR1 is LNHDA and CDR2 is SQIVND (reference sequence). After removal of 6 bases from V and 5 bases from J, the junction contained 9 bases not matched to a gene. The CDR3 coding sequence is TGTGCCAGTAGCAATGACAGGGGAGCCCACGAGCAGTACTTC. Its protein product is CASSNDRGAHEQYF.

The genes are TRBV11-2 and TRBJ2-1; D is undetermined. Per germline, CDR1 SGHAT and CDR2 FQNNGV. The CDR3 runs 15 residues. V was pared by 1 base and J by 7 bases, with 14 bases between. CDR3 coding DNA: TGTGCCAGCAGCTTAGGCCTAGTGAAACGTAATGAGCAGTTCTTC. The encoded protein is CASSLGLVKRNEQFF.

This clone was seen a handful of times. This chain uses TRBV7-2 with TRBJ2-3; 13 bases are shared with TRBD2. Per germline, CDR1 SGHTA and CDR2 FQGNSA. J lost 5 bases, V lost 4 bases, and 3 bases had no gene match. The CDR3 sequence is 15 residues long. CDR3 loop: CASSSGTSGVDTQYF. DNA for the CDR3: TGTGCCAGCAGCTCCGGGACTAGCGGGGTAGATACGCAGTATTTT.

The genes are TRBV14 and TRBJ2-1; D remains unclear. This CDR3 comprises 12 residues. Germline V lookup: CDR1 SGHDN, CDR2 FVKESK. The germline V and J ends were trimmed by 3 bases and 7 bases, with 7 bases remaining between them. CDR3 nucleotide sequence: TGTGCCAGCAGCCATTCTCGGAATGAGCAGTTCTTC. Translated, it gives CASSHSRNEQFF.

This clone was seen more than once but under ten times. The chain has TRBV4-2 and TRBJ1-6; the D gene is possibly TRBD1 (5 bases). Trimming left V 1 base short and J 7 bases short, with 29 bases between. The CDR3 contains 21 residues. Germline CDR1 LGHNA, CDR2 YNFKEQ. CDR3 region: CASSQGGWDSRHRRWNSPLHF. The DNA for the CDR3 is TGTGCCAGCAGCCAAGGCGGTTGGGACTCAAGACACCGACGGTGGAATTCACCCCTCCACTTT.

This clone was counted only a few times. The V and J genes are TRBV5-4 and TRBJ2-7; D not resolved. The CDR3 is made up of 13 amino acids. The germline V gene has CDR1 SGHNT and CDR2 YYREEE (reference sequence). V was cut by 0 bases and J by 3 bases, with 7 bases left in between. CDR3 sequence: CASSLGSIYEQYF. As DNA, the CDR3 is TGTGCCAGCAGCTTGGGTTCTATCTACGAGCAGTACTTC. Full variable domain (outside the CDR3, taken from reference TRBV5-4 and TRBJ2-7): ETGVTQSPTHLIKTRGQQVTLRCSSQSGHNTVSWYQQALGQGPQFIFQYYREEENGRGNFPPRFSGLQFPNYSSELNVNALELDDSALYLCASSLGSIYEQYFGPGTRLTVT.